The 22 T cell receptor beta chains presented below share a single source sample, sequenced in a study of cytomegalovirus exposure and HLA in healthy donors listed by TCRdb under 2017. Libraries were constructed by the immunoSEQ multiplex PCR assay. For the multiplex PCR, a mixture combining 60 forward primers for TCR Vbeta segments and 13 reverse primers for TCR Jbeta segments was used. TCRdb retrieved this table from immuneACCESS and kept in-frame rearrangements only. Not all clones are present; in checked studies, unresolved V genes account for under half, and no reason is known for the remainder. In this sample the table shows 150,000 to 200,000 clones, roughly 80% of which occur a single time. About 1.7% of the sample goes to the ten largest clones. Specimen: PBMCs. These receptors were taken from a woman aged 18-35 years in good health and CMV-seronegative.

This chain uses TRBV18 with TRBJ2-1, with TRBD2 matching over 12 bases. Germline V gene lookup returns CDR1 KGHSH and CDR2 LQKENI. The CDR3 length is 15 residues. The ends lost 3 bases at V and 6 bases at J; junction bases unmatched: 3. Here the CDR3 reads CASSPTSGRSNEQFF. The CDR3 nucleotides are TGTGCCAGCTCACCTACTAGCGGGAGGTCCAATGAGCAGTTCTTC.

The genes are TRBV7-2 and TRBJ2-1; 8 positions agree with TRBD2. V lost 0 bases, J lost 8 bases, and 6 bases stayed unmatched. The CDR3 loop spans 15 amino acids. Germline V CDR1 and CDR2: SGHTA, FQGNSA. The CDR3: CASSLALGLVYEQFF. The CDR3 region has the DNA TGTGCCAGCAGCTTAGCACTGGGACTAGTCTATGAGCAGTTCTTC.

This chain joins TRBV2 and TRBJ2-3; 10 nucleotides line up with TRBD2. This CDR3 contains 16 residues. Germline CDR1 and CDR2: SNHLY and FYNNEI. Losses at the gene ends were 6 bases for V and 1 base for J; bases not matched to a gene: 7. The CDR3 sequence: CASRNPGTSGTDTQYF. For the CDR3, the DNA is TGTGCCAGCAGAAACCCCGGGACTAGCGGCACAGATACGCAGTATTTT.

This clone was seen a single time. This chain uses TRBV7-2 with TRBJ2-3, with a tentative D call TRBD2 (6 bases). In germline, CDR1 is SGHTA, CDR2 FQGNSA. V lost 8 bases, J lost 3 bases, and 24 bases lay in between. This CDR3 is 17 amino acids long. CDR3 amino acids: CASGSPEWDWQTDTQYF. The CDR3 DNA reads TGTGCCAGCGGCTCCCCCGAATGGGACTGGCAAACAGATACGCAGTATTTT.

The chain uses TRBV5-6 and TRBJ2-5, with 7 positions matching TRBD2. The CDR3 contains 14 residues. The V gene's germline CDR1 is SGHDT and CDR2 YYEEEE. The junction had 7 bases not matched to a gene; V was cut back by 4 bases and J by 4 bases. CDR3 bases: TGTGCCAGCAGCACCCTGGGGAGGGGAGAGACCCAGTACTTC. Amino acid sequence: CASSTLGRGETQYF. Filled out from reference TRBV5-6 and TRBJ2-5, the complete variable domain reads DAGVTQSPTHLIKTRGQQVTLRCSPKSGHDTVSWYQQALGQGPQFIFQYYEEEERQRGNFPDRFSGHQFPNYSSELNVNALLLGDSALYLCASSTLGRGETQYFGPGTRLLVL.

The chain combines TRBV13 with TRBJ2-1; D is perhaps TRBD2 (6 bases). CDR3 length: 12 residues. V was cut by 3 bases and J by 9 bases, with 9 bases left in between. Germline V CDR1 and CDR2: PRHDT, FYEKMQ (reference sequence). As DNA, the CDR3 is TGTGCCAGCAGCTTCATAGCGGTTGAGCAGTTCTTC. It is translated as CASSFIAVEQFF.

The V and J genes are TRBV19 and TRBJ2-1, with 13 bases fitting TRBD2. Germline CDR1 and CDR2: LNHDA and SQIVND (reference sequence). The CDR3 totals 15 residues. The V and J ends lost 6 bases and 7 bases, in that order; junction bases with no gene match: 6. CDR3 protein: CASRPGTSGNNEQFF. The CDR3 region has the DNA TGTGCCAGTAGACCTGGGACTAGCGGGAATAATGAGCAGTTCTTC.

In its sample, this clone was seen once. The J gene is TRBJ2-3, the V gene TRBV25-1, with D perhaps TRBD2 (7 bases). This CDR3 is 17 amino acids long. Trimming cost V 0 bases and J 1 base, with 14 bases left between them. Germline lookup yields CDR1 MGHDK and CDR2 SYGVNS. The CDR3, as DNA: TGTGCCAGCAGTGAATATCTCGGGGGGCGCGGCACAGATACGCAGTATTTT. It translates to CASSEYLGGRGTDTQYF.

The chain employs TRBV7-9 and TRBJ1-2; 7 bases are a match to TRBD1. V shed 5 bases and J 8 bases; nucleotides not matched to a gene: 11. Germline assignment: CDR1 SEHNR and CDR2 FQNEAQ (reference sequence). This CDR3 is built from 14 residues. The chain's CDR3 is CASSQTGTEGGYTF. Written as DNA, the CDR3 is TGTGCCAGCAGCCAAACTGGGACAGAAGGCGGCTACACCTTC.

The chain has TRBV5-4 and TRBJ1-2; D gene uncertain. In germline, CDR1 is SGHNT, CDR2 YYREEE (reference sequence). There are 14 residues in the CDR3. V dropped 3 bases and J dropped 6 bases, with 15 bases sitting between them. CDR3 region: CASSSRLKLNGYTF. CDR3 coding DNA: TGTGCCAGCAGCTCACGACTCAAACTTAATGGCTACACCTTC.

The chain is built from TRBV4-3 and TRBJ2-3; 9 nucleotides line up with TRBD1. V lost 0 bases to trimming and J lost 4 bases; unmatched junction nucleotides: 5. The CDR3 is 16 residues long. The germline V gene encodes CDR1 LGHNA and CDR2 YSLEER. CDR3 nucleotide sequence: TGCGCCAGCAGCCAAGACTGGGGACAGGGATCAGATACGCAGTATTTT. Translated: CASSQDWGQGSDTQYF.

CDR3 loop: CASSFGTHKSGEQYF. In nucleotides, the CDR3 is TGTGCCAGCAGCTTCGGGACTCATAAAAGTGGGGAGCAGTACTTC. The rearrangement links TRBV5-8 to TRBJ2-7; D might be TRBD2 (6 bases). This CDR3 comprises 15 residues. Trimming left V 2 bases short and J 7 bases short, with 19 bases between. Germline-derived CDR1 and CDR2 are SGHTS and YDEGEE.

The chain is built from TRBV19 and TRBJ2-1, with TRBD2 identical over 12 bases. This CDR3 has 19 residues. V lost 5 bases to trimming and J lost 0 bases; unmatched junction nucleotides: 11. CDR1 is LNHDA, CDR2 SQIVND, per germline (reference sequence). The CDR3 is CASSVTVLAGGLSYNEQFF. The CDR3 DNA follows: TGTGCCAGTAGTGTCACCGTACTAGCGGGAGGTCTCTCCTACAATGAGCAGTTCTTC. Full variable domain (outside the CDR3, taken from reference TRBV19 and TRBJ2-1): DGGITQSPKYLFRKEGQNVTLSCEQNLNHDAMYWYRQDPGQGLRLIYYSQIVNDFQKGDIAEGYSVSREKKESFPLTVTSAQKNPTAFYLCASSVTVLAGGLSYNEQFFGPGTRLTVL.

This chain uses TRBV28 with TRBJ2-1, with 7 positions matching TRBD2. The CDR3 has 16 residues. Germline trimming cut 2 bases from V and 4 bases from J; bases unmatched to any gene: 8. CDR1 MDHEN and CDR2 SYDVKM come from the germline V gene. The CDR3 sequence: CASSLAGAAAYNEQFF. CDR3 DNA: TGTGCCAGCAGTTTAGCGGGAGCGGCCGCGTACAATGAGCAGTTCTTC.

This clone was counted a single time. V is TRBV27 and J is TRBJ2-1; 10 positions agree with TRBD2. V was pared by 5 bases and J by 5 bases, with 9 bases of the junction left unmatched. Looked up from germline, CDR1 is MNHEY and CDR2 is SMNVEV (reference sequence). There are 16 residues in the CDR3. For the CDR3, the DNA is TGTGCCAGCAGTGGGAGGACTAGCGGAGCCGACAATGAGCAGTTCTTC. Translation: CASSGRTSGADNEQFF.

A word on this clone: At one boundary the junction diverges from the germline segment, which might be a read error. V and J are TRBV28 and TRBJ1-1, with no clear D. This CDR3 comprises 15 residues. Germline loops: CDR1 MDHEN, CDR2 SYDVKM. The CDR3 sequence: CASSLQVPMNTGAFF. In DNA form, the CDR3 reads TGTGCCAGCAGTTTACAGGTACCCATGAACACTGGAGCTTTCTTT.

J is TRBJ2-5 and V is TRBV9; D is perhaps TRBD2 (5 bases). CDR3 length equals 14 residues. The V end lost 0 bases, the J end lost 3 bases, and 9 bases lay between the germline ends. Germline CDR1 and CDR2: SGDLS and YYNGEE. This CDR3 reads CASSVGGREETQYF. CDR3 DNA: TGTGCCAGCAGCGTAGGAGGGAGAGAAGAGACCCAGTACTTC.

This clone was detected only once. The chain recombines TRBV27 with TRBJ2-7, with D unclear. V lost 3 bases and J lost 0, with 6 bases in between. CDR1 MNHEY and CDR2 SMNVEV come from the germline V gene (reference sequence). The CDR3 consists of 13 residues. CDR3 nucleotide sequence: TGTGCCAGCAGTTTGTACTACTCCTACGAGCAGTACTTC. This encodes CASSLYYSYEQYF.

This chain connects TRBV7-9 to TRBJ2-2; D unclear. Between the trimmed V and J ends, which lost 5 bases and 0 bases, there was a span of 7 bases. CDR3 size: 14 residues. Germline-derived CDR1 and CDR2 are SEHNR and FQNEAQ (reference sequence). The CDR3 bases are TGTGCCAGCAGCCCGACAACGAACACCGGGGAGCTGTTTTTT. This gives the protein CASSPTTNTGELFF.

The chain has TRBV15 and TRBJ1-3; 8 positions agree with TRBD1. V gave up 2 bases and J gave up 2 bases; unmatched junction bases: 5. CDR1 is LNHNV, CDR2 YYDKDF, per germline (reference sequence). The CDR3 has 16 residues. This chain's CDR3 is CATSRSSRGPGNTIYF. CDR3 coding DNA: TGTGCCACCAGCAGATCCTCCAGGGGGCCTGGAAACACCATATATTTT.

The CDR3 reads CASSPRTGGWPQHF. Here the CDR3 DNA reads TGTGCCAGCAGTCCCCGGACAGGGGGATGGCCCCAGCATTTT. V is TRBV27 and J is TRBJ1-5, with 10 bases matching TRBD1. The CDR3 runs to 14 residues. Germline CDR1 is MNHEY and CDR2 is SMNVEV (reference sequence). V shed 5 bases and J 9 bases; nucleotides not matched to a gene: 7.

This clone appeared a few times. The chain has TRBV2 and TRBJ1-1; 7 nucleotides match TRBD1. Germline CDR1 and CDR2: SNHLY and FYNNEI. V shed 9 bases and J 7 bases; nucleotides not matched to a gene: 8. This CDR3 is built from 12 residues. The CDR3 bases are TGTGCCAGTGGCAGGGGGATTGTTGAAGCTTTCTTT. Translating gives CASGRGIVEAFF.